This entry is about one T cell receptor beta chain. Time point in this sample: patch test 2, 6 weeks after DPC sensitization. Treatment specified: therapeutic diphenylcyclopropenone sensitization with weekly scalp DPC. One entry per CDR3 protein results from TCRdb running MiXCR on the RACE reads. This repertoire shows over 85,000 distinct CDR3 sequences, 9.3% found once; its top ten account for about 2%. The entry originates in a study of human T cells and chemical hapten exposure. The CDR3 covers 15 residues. The V end was cut by 0 bases, the J end by 0 bases, with 8 bases between. Germline loops: CDR1 LGHNA, CDR2 YNFKEQ.

This chain uses TRBV4-2 with TRBJ2-5; no firm D call. This clonotype was sampled from a woman in her thirties or forties with alopecia areata. Some clones in this sample may be carry-over from other donors' samples. This specimen consisted of whole blood, obtained in connection with sensitization to the hapten diphenylcyclopropenone (DPC). The CDR3 spells CASSQDRGNQETQYF. CDR3 sequence (DNA): TGTGCCAGCAGCCAAGATCGCGGCAACCAAGAGACCCAGTACTTC.